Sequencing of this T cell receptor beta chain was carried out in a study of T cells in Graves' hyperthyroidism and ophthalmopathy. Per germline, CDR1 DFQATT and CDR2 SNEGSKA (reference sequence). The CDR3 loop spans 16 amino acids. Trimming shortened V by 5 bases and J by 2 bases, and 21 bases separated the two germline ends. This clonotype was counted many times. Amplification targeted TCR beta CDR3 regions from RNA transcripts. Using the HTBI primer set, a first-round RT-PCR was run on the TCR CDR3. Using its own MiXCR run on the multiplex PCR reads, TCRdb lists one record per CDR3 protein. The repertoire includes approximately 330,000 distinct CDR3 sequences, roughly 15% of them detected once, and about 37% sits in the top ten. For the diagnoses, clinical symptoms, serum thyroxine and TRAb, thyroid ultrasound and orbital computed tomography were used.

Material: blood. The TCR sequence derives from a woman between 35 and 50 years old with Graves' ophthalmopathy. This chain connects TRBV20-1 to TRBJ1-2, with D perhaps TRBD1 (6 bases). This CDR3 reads CSAYPRGTQANYGYTF. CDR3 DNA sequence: TGCAGTGCTTACCCTCGGGGGACACAGGCCAACTATGGCTACACCTTC.